The 17 T cell receptor beta chains listed next were all sequenced from one sample in a study of blood T cell repertoires in COVID-19. The table came from immunoSEQ multiplex PCR; TCRdb's copy has only in-frame clones and leaves some out. Of 110,000 to 150,000 clones listed, 75% to 85% are singletons. Source material: peripheral blood. Receptor source: a man aged 60 to 75 with acute or convalescent COVID-19.

This clone was observed once. The CDR3 nucleotides read TGTGCCAGCAGCTTAGGACGGCGGGGGGGTGGGACAGATACGCAGTATTTT. It specifies CASSLGRRGGGTDTQYF. This rearrangement joins TRBV7-8 to TRBJ2-3; 9 bases are shared with TRBD2. Trimming took 1 base from V and 3 from J; bases not matched to a gene: 8. This CDR3 is 17 amino acids long. CDR1 SGHVS and CDR2 FQNEAQ come from the germline V gene.

The chain uses TRBV7-9 and TRBJ1-1, with D unresolved. CDR3 size: 14 residues. Trimming removed 5 bases at V and 1 base at J, with 11 bases between. Germline lookup yields CDR1 SEHNR and CDR2 FQNEAQ (reference sequence). The CDR3 loop reads CASSPRERNTEAFF. CDR3 sequence (DNA): TGTGCCAGCAGCCCACGGGAGAGGAACACTGAAGCTTTCTTT.

The chain employs TRBV6-5 and TRBJ2-1; D not certain. Germline V gene lookup returns CDR1 MNHEY and CDR2 SVGAGI. This CDR3 spans 15 amino acids. Trimming stripped 5 bases from V and 3 bases from J, with 14 bases between. CDR3 loop: CASSHLAEHYNEQFF. The CDR3, as DNA: TGTGCCAGCAGTCACCTGGCGGAGCACTACAATGAGCAGTTCTTC.

V is TRBV7-2 and J is TRBJ2-7; TRBD1 might be the D (5 bases). CDR1 is SGHTA, CDR2 FQGNSA, per germline. The CDR3 runs to 14 residues. Trimming cost V 8 bases and J 4 bases, with 18 bases left between them. As DNA, the CDR3 is TGTGCCAGCGCGAGCCTGGACAAGATGTACGAGCAGTACTTC. Its protein product is CASASLDKMYEQYF.

The gene calls are TRBV5-6 and TRBJ2-7; 8 bases align to TRBD1. The CDR3 has 13 residues. Trimming removed 4 bases from V and 9 bases from J; junction bases left unmatched: 9. Germline V CDR1 and CDR2: SGHDT, YYEEEE. CDR3 sequence: CASSIGTGWGQYF. CDR3 nucleotides: TGTGCCAGCAGCATCGGGACAGGATGGGGGCAGTACTTC.

The V call is TRBV7-8, the J call TRBJ2-3; D call uncertain. Looked up from germline, CDR1 is SGHVS and CDR2 is FQNEAQ. V lost 0 bases, J lost 0 bases, and 4 bases lay in between. CDR3 length: 14 amino acids. Here the CDR3 DNA reads TGTGCCAGCAGCTTAGCCCAAAGCACAGATACGCAGTATTTT. Its translation is CASSLAQSTDTQYF.

The rearrangement links TRBV18 to TRBJ2-7, with 7 bases matching TRBD1. Trimming took 3 bases from V and 0 from J; bases not matched to a gene: 2. Germline V gives CDR1 KGHSH, CDR2 LQKENI. This CDR3 comprises 14 residues. CDR3 DNA sequence: TGTGCCAGCTCACCCGGACAGGCCTCCTACGAGCAGTACTTC. This encodes CASSPGQASYEQYF.

The CDR3 nucleotides are TGTGCCAGCAGCTTAGACCGATATGTCGGGGAGCAGTACTTC. Its translation: CASSLDRYVGEQYF. The chain joins TRBV11-2 to TRBJ2-7, with unresolved D. The CDR3 runs to 14 residues. V was shortened by 0 bases and J by 7 bases, with 13 bases between the two germline ends. Looked up from germline, CDR1 is SGHAT and CDR2 is FQNNGV.

The genes are TRBV4-1 and TRBJ1-5; D may be TRBD1 (5 bases). V lost 2 bases, J lost 6 bases, and 8 bases lay in between. The germline CDR1 and CDR2 sequences are MGHRA and YSYEKL. This CDR3 spans 13 amino acids. For the CDR3, the DNA is TGCGCCAGCAGCCAAACAGGTCGTCAGCCCCAGCATTTT. It specifies CASSQTGRQPQHF.

As concerns this clone: At one end, the junction sequence differs from germline, possibly due to a read error. The chain employs TRBV11-2 and TRBJ2-1; 14 nucleotides align to TRBD2. This CDR3 spans 17 amino acids. Germline values: CDR1 SGHAT, CDR2 FQNNGV. The CDR3 DNA sequence: TGTGCCAGCCGCTTAGGGACTAGCGGGAGTATCTACAATGAGCAGTTCTTC. This gives the protein CASRLGTSGSIYNEQFF.

The chain links TRBV7-8 to TRBJ1-4; TRBD1 aligns across 11 bases. V lost 4 bases, J lost 8 bases, and 9 bases stayed unmatched. Germline loops: CDR1 SGHVS, CDR2 FQNEAQ. The CDR3 runs to 16 residues. In DNA form, the CDR3 reads TGTGCCAGCAGCTGGACCTCGGGACAGGGGGGCGAAAAACTGTTTTTT. Its protein product is CASSWTSGQGGEKLFF.

The chain is built from TRBV6-5 and TRBJ1-1; 7 bases agree with TRBD1. The CDR3 consists of 14 residues. The V and J ends lost 7 bases and 3 bases, in that order; junction bases with no gene match: 8. Germline assignment: CDR1 MNHEY and CDR2 SVGAGI. CDR3 protein: CASNPGTVHTEAFF. The CDR3 DNA follows: TGTGCCAGCAATCCCGGGACAGTACACACTGAAGCTTTCTTT.

The chain couples TRBV6-2 or TRBV6-3 to TRBJ2-1; the match to TRBD2 covers 9 bases. The germline gives CDR1 MNHEY, CDR2 SVGEGT. Trimming removed 2 bases from V and 0 bases from J; junction bases left unmatched: 11. The CDR3 extends over 19 amino acids. The CDR3 spells CASSYELAGSRSSYNEQFF. CDR3 DNA sequence: TGTGCCAGCAGTTACGAACTAGCGGGCTCACGGAGCTCCTACAATGAGCAGTTCTTC.

V gene TRBV6-5 combines with J gene TRBJ2-7; D is unresolved. Germline V gene data show CDR1 as MNHEY and CDR2 as SVGAGI. The CDR3 runs 13 residues. V lost 0 bases and J 2 bases, leaving 5 bases between the germline ends. CDR3 DNA sequence: TGTGCCAGCAGTTACTCCCCTGCCTACGAGCAGTACTTC. Translated, it gives CASSYSPAYEQYF.

This clone has a single count. The chain is built from TRBV7-8 and TRBJ2-7; D gene ambiguous. Germline CDR1 reads SGHVS; CDR2 reads FQNEAQ. Trimming removed 1 base at V and 0 bases at J, with 16 bases between. This CDR3 spans 17 amino acids. DNA for the CDR3: TGTGCCAGCAGCTTAGGGCGCGGCCGTTCGGGCTCCTACGAGCAGTACTTC. Translating it yields CASSLGRGRSGSYEQYF.

The J gene is TRBJ2-2, the V gene TRBV14; possibly TRBD2 for D (6 bases). The CDR3 is 16 amino acids. V lost 5 bases, J lost 2 bases, and 15 bases lay in between. CDR1 SGHDN and CDR2 FVKESK come from the germline V gene. The CDR3 DNA reads as TGTGCCAGCAGCGCGGGGTCAAGAATAAACACCGGGGAGCTGTTTTTT. Translating it yields CASSAGSRINTGELFF.

This clone was detected a few times. This sequence joins TRBV30 and TRBJ2-7; 12 positions agree with TRBD1. Germline-derived CDR1 and CDR2 are GTSNPN and SVGIG (reference sequence). The CDR3 extends over 13 amino acids. After removal of 4 bases from V and 6 bases from J, the junction contained 4 bases not matched to a gene. CDR3 sequence reads: CAWTGQGASEQYF. The CDR3 DNA reads as TGTGCCTGGACGGGACAGGGGGCCTCCGAGCAGTACTTC.